The source of this TCR beta chain is a study of cytomegalovirus exposure and HLA in healthy donors. Study-wide results and caveats: The authors reported that TCR beta sequences could predict HLA-A and HLA-B alleles. These predictions were accurate for most subjects in the first cohort. Published work reported that the classifier diagnosed cytomegalovirus status with high specificity and sensitivity. The study labeled 180 or so TCR beta chains cytomegalovirus-associated.

A remark on this clone: Its antigen is currently unknown.

PCR employed 60 Vbeta and 13 Jbeta primers. Using immunoSEQ multiplex PCR, the repertoire was profiled, and TCRdb retains in-frame clones only, with some absent. The sample gives 200,000 or so clones, 65% to 90% of which show up once; 1.4% is in the top ten. The sample was PBMCs. This TCR derives from a girl aged 5 to 17 in good health and CMV-seronegative.

CDR3 nucleotide sequence: TGTGCCAGCAGTTTATTGGCCGTGAACATGAACACTGAAGCTTTCTTT. Protein product: CASSLLAVNMNTEAFF. The genes are TRBV27 and TRBJ1-1; D not resolved. The CDR3 has 16 amino acids. Germline CDR1 MNHEY, CDR2 SMNVEV (reference sequence). V was clipped by 1 base and J by 0 bases, with 12 bases between them.